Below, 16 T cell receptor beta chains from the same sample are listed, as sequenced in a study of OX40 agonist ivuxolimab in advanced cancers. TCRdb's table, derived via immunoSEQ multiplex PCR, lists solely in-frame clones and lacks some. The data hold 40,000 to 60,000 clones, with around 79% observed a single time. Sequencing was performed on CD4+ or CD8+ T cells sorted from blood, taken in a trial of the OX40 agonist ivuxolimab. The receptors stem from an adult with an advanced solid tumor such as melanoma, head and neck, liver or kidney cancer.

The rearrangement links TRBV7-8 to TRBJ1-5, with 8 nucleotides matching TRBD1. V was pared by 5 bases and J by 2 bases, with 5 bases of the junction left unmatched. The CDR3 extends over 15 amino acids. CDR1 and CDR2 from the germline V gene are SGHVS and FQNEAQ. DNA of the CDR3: TGTGCCAGCAGCCCCGGGACAGGTCGCAATCAGCCCCAGCATTTT. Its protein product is CASSPGTGRNQPQHF.

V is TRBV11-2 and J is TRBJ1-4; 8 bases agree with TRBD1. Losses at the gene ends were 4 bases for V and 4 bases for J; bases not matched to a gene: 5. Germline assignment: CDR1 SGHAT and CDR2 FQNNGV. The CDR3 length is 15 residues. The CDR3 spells CASSSTGANNEKLFF. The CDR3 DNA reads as TGTGCCAGCAGCTCGACAGGGGCCAATAATGAAAAACTGTTTTTT.

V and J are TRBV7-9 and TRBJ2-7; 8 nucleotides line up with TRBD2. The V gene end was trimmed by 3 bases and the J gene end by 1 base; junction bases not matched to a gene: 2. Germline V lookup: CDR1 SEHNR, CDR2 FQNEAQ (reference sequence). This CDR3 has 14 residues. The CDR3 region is CASSLASGSYEQYF. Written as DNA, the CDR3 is TGTGCCAGCAGCTTGGCTAGCGGGTCCTACGAGCAGTACTTC. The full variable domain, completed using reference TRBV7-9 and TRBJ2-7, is DTGVSQNPRHKITKRGQNVTFRCDPISEHNRLYWYRQTLGQGPEFLTYFQNEAQLEKSRLLSDRFSAERPKGSFSTLEIQRTEQGDSAMYLCASSLASGSYEQYFGPGTRLTVT.

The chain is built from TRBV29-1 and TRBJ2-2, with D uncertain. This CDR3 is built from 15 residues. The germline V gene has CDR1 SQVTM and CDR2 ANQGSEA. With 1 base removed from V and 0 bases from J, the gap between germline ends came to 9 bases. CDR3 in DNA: TGCAGCGTTGAAGGAGCCAGAGCGAACACCGGGGAGCTGTTTTTT. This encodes CSVEGARANTGELFF.

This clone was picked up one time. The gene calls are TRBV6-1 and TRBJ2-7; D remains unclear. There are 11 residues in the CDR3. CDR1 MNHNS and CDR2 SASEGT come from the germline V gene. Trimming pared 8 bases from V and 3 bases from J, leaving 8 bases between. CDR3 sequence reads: CASGELYEQYF. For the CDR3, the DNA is TGTGCCAGCGGAGAACTCTACGAGCAGTACTTC.

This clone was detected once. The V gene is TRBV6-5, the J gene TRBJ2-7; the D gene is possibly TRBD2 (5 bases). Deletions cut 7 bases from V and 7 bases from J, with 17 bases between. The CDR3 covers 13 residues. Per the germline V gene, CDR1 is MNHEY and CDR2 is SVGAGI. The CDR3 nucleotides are TGTGCCAGCACCGCCAAAGGAGGTCGGGAGCAGTACTTC. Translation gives CASTAKGGREQYF.

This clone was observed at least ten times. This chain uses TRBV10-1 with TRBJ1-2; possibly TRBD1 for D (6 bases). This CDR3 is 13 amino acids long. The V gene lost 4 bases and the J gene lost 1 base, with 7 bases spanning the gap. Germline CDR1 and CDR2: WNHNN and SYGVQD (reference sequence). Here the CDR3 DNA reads TGCGCCAGCAGTGGGGACATTAACTATGGCTACACCTTC. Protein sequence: CASSGDINYGYTF.

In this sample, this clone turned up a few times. The CDR3 DNA reads as TGTGCCAGCAGCTTGGAGCTATCATACAATGAGCAGTTCTTC. As protein: CASSLELSYNEQFF. The chain links TRBV5-4 to TRBJ2-1, with D hard to call. This CDR3 comprises 14 residues. CDR1 is SGHNT and CDR2 is YYREEE in the germline V gene (reference sequence). Trimming left V 0 bases short and J 4 bases short, with 8 bases between.

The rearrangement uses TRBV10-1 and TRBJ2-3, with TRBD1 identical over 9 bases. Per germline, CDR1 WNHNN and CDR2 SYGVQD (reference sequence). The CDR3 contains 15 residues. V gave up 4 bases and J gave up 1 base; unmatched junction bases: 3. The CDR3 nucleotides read TGCGCCAGCAGTGGGGGGGACAGGGGCACAGATACGCAGTATTTT. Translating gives CASSGGDRGTDTQYF.

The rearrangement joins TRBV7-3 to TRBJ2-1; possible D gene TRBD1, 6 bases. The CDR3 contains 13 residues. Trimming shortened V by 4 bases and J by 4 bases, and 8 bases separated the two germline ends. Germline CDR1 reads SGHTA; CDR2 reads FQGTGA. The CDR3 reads CASSSGTYNEQFF. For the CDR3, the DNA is TGTGCCAGCAGCTCCGGGACATACAATGAGCAGTTCTTC.

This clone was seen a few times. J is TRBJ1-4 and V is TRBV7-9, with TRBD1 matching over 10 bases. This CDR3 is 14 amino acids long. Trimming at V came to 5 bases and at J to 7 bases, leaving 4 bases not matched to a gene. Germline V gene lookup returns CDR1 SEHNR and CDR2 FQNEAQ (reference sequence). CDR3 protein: CASSDRDRGEKLFF. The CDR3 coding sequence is TGTGCCAGCAGCGACCGGGACAGGGGTGAAAAACTGTTTTTT.

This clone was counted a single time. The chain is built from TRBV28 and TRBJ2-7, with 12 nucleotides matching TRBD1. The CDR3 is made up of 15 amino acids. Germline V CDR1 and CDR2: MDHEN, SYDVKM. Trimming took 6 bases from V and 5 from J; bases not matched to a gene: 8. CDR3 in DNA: TGTGCCAGCAGATCCGGGACAGGGGGCTTCCACGAGCAGTACTTC. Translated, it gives CASRSGTGGFHEQYF.

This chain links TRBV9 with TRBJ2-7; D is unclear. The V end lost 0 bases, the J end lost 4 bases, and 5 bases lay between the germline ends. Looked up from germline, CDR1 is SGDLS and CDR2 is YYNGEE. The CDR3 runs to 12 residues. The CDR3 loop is CASSVDGYEQYF. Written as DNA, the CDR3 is TGTGCCAGCAGCGTAGATGGGTACGAGCAGTACTTC.

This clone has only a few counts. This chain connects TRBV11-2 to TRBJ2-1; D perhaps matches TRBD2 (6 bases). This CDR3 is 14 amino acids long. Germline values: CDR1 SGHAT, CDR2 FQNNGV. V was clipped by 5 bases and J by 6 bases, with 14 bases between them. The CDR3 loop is CASSRRRVGNEQFF. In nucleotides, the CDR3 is TGTGCCAGCAGCCGCCGGAGGGTTGGCAATGAGCAGTTCTTC.

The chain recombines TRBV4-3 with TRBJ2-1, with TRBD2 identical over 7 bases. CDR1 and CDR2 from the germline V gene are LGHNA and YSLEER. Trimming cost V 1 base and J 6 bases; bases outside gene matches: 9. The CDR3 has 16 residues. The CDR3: CASSQVGTTSFNEQFF. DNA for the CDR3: TGCGCCAGCAGCCAAGTAGGGACTACTTCGTTCAATGAGCAGTTCTTC.

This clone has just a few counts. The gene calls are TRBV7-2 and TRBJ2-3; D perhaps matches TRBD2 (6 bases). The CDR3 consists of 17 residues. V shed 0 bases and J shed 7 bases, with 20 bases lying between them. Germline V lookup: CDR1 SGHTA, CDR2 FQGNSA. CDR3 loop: CASSLAHATGGGYTQYF. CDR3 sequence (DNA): TGTGCCAGCAGCTTAGCGCATGCGACTGGTGGAGGGTATACGCAGTATTTT. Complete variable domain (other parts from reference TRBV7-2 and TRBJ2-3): GAGVSQSPSNKVTEKGKDVELRCDPISGHTALYWYRQSLGQGLEFLIYFQGNSAPDKSGLPSDRFSAERTGGSVSTLTIQRTQQEDSAVYLCASSLAHATGGGYTQYFGPGTRLTVL.